The following is a T cell receptor beta chain sequence with its context. This clone may be a read error of a much larger clone one base away. This CDR3 has 15 amino acids. From germline, CDR1 is SGHTA and CDR2 FQGTGA. The V gene lost 5 bases and the J gene lost 4 bases, with 16 bases spanning the gap. This sample is part of a study of CD8 T cells in ankylosing spondylitis. TCRdb re-derived calls from the 5' RACE reads in MiXCR, one entry per CDR3 protein. Seen here are about 230,000 distinct CDR3 sequences, roughly 8% observed once, and the top ten hold more than 4%. The specimen was blood, either unsorted or a sorted T cell fraction (not recorded which). The chain combines TRBV7-3 with TRBJ2-3, with D possibly being TRBD1 (5 bases). The receptor was derived from a female donor with ankylosing spondylitis or in good health (not recorded which). CDR3 region: CASSLEQEIPDTQYF. Written as DNA, the CDR3 is TGTGCCAGCAGCCTGGAACAGGAGATCCCAGATACGCAGTATTTT.